This is a list of T cell receptor beta chains from one sample in a study of blood T cell repertoires in COVID-19. Sequencing used immunoSEQ multiplex PCR; TCRdb keeps in-frame clones, though not all of them. The table lists roughly 200,000 clones, around 83% of them singletons. Sequencing used PBMCs or T cells enriched from blood (not recorded which). The receptors originated from a woman between 35 and 50 years old in a cohort exposed to, infected with or recovered from COVID-19 (not recorded which). CDR3s include the opening cysteine and the closing phenylalanine or tryptophan. The D gene is left open where the match is weak. Rows give clone size only sometimes, using once, few, many, or a class for an expanded clone.

once	TRBV28	TRBJ1-6	-	CASSLTSGGSPLHF	TGTGCCAGCAGTTTAACATCGGGAGGTTCACCCCTCCACTTT
-	TRBV14	TRBJ2-1	TRBD2	CASGLAGGNEQFF	TGTGCCAGCGGACTAGCGGGAGGCAATGAGCAGTTCTTC
-	TRBV24-1	TRBJ1-2	TRBD1	CATSDPGGAIYGYTF	TGTGCCACCAGTGACCCAGGGGGCGCGATCTATGGCTACACCTTC
-	TRBV6-4	TRBJ2-2	-	CASSDSRENTGELFF	TGTGCCAGCAGTGACTCGCGGGAGAACACCGGGGAGCTGTTTTTT
few	TRBV5-1	TRBJ2-1	TRBD1	CASSLLTGGYNEQFF	TGCGCCAGCAGCCTACTAACAGGGGGGTACAATGAGCAGTTCTTC
-	TRBV2	TRBJ1-1	TRBD1	CASRPRQGARAEAFF	TGTGCCAGCAGGCCTAGACAGGGGGCTAGGGCTGAAGCTTTCTTT
-	TRBV27	TRBJ1-1	TRBD1	CASSPWTGEGAFF	TGTGCCAGCAGTCCTTGGACAGGTGAAGGTGCTTTCTTT
-	TRBV27	TRBJ1-5	TRBD1	CASSSTGNSNQPQHF	TGTGCCAGCAGTTCGACAGGGAATAGCAATCAGCCCCAGCATTTT
-	TRBV15	TRBJ1-6	-	CATSRERGVSNNSPLHF	TGTGCCACCAGCAGAGAGCGCGGGGTCTCGAATAATTCACCCCTCCACTTT
once	TRBV6-4	TRBJ1-2	-	CASSEFMSAYGYTF	TGTGCCAGCAGTGAATTTATGAGTGCCTATGGCTACACCTTC
-	TRBV27	TRBJ2-1	-	CASSLGGSSYNEQFF	TGTGCCAGCAGTTTAGGGGGGAGCTCCTACAATGAGCAGTTCTTC
-	TRBV5-1	TRBJ1-2	TRBD1	CASSSVGTGAYGYTF	TGCGCCAGCAGCTCGGTCGGGACAGGTGCCTATGGCTACACCTTC
-	TRBV28	TRBJ1-5	TRBD1	CASSLQGGQPQHF	TGTGCCAGCAGTTTACAGGGGGGTCAGCCCCAGCATTTT
-	TRBV27	TRBJ2-7	-	CASSFGNAYEQYF	TGTGCCAGCAGTTTTGGCAACGCCTACGAGCAGTACTTC
-	TRBV19	TRBJ1-5	-	CASSYTGLPQHF	TGTGCCAGTAGTTATACAGGGCTGCCCCAGCATTTT
-	TRBV5-3	TRBJ1-1	-	CARSLVMCRFKAFF	TGTGCCAGAAGCTTGGTGATGTGCAGATTTAAAGCTTTCTTT
-	TRBV6-5	TRBJ1-2	-	CASTQRPEAYGYTF	TGTGCCAGCACCCAACGGCCCGAGGCCTATGGCTACACCTTC
-	TRBV19	TRBJ1-1	-	CASSSTVNTEAFF	TGTGCCAGTTCCTCCACAGTGAACACTGAAGCTTTCTTT
-	TRBV9	TRBJ1-1	-	CASSRDRVLTEAFF	TGTGCCAGCAGCAGAGACCGGGTTCTCACTGAAGCTTTCTTT
-	TRBV5-1	TRBJ1-2	-	CASSFTGATYGYTF	TGCGCCAGCAGCTTCACAGGAGCTACCTATGGCTACACCTTC
few	TRBV28	TRBJ1-4	TRBD1	CASSFYRGLELFF	TGTGCCAGCAGTTTCTACAGGGGGCTGGAACTGTTTTTT
-	TRBV27	TRBJ1-4	-	CASSPPAAPWEKLFF	TGTGCCAGCAGTCCCCCGGCGGCCCCTTGGGAAAAACTGTTTTTT
-	TRBV7-2	TRBJ2-5	-	CASSLYYETQYF	TGTGCCAGCAGCTTATATTATGAGACCCAGTACTTC
once	TRBV28	TRBJ2-4	TRBD2	CASTPLGGRDGNIQYF	TGTGCCAGCACCCCCCTTGGGGGGAGGGATGGAAACATTCAGTACTTC
-	TRBV11-2	TRBJ1-1	-	CASSFNSGEGWSLEAFF	TGTGCCAGCAGCTTTAATTCAGGGGAAGGTTGGTCCCTCGAAGCTTTCTTT
-	TRBV18	TRBJ1-2	-	CASSPTEGFYGYTF	TGTGCCAGCTCACCTACGGAGGGTTTCTATGGCTACACCTTC
-	TRBV7-8	TRBJ2-7	-	CASSETYEQYF	TGTGCCAGCAGCGAGACCTACGAGCAGTACTTC
-	TRBV11-3	TRBJ2-7	TRBD2	CASREGPEQYF	TGTGCCAGCCGGGAGGGCCCCGAGCAGTACTTC
-	TRBV9	TRBJ1-2	TRBD1	CASSRDRELGGYTF	TGTGCCAGCAGTCGGGACAGGGAGCTCGGAGGCTACACCTTC